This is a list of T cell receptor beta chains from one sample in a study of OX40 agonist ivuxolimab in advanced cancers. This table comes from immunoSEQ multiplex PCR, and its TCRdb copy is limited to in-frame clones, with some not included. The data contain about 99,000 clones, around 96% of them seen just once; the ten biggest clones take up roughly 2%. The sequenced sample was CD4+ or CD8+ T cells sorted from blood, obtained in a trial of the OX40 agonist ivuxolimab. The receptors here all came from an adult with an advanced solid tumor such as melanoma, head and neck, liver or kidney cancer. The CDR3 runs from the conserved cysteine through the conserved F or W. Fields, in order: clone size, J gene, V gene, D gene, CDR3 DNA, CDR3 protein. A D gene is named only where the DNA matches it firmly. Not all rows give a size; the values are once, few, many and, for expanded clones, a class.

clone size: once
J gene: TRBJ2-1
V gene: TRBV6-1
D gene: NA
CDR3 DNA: TGTGCCAGCAGTGATGAGGGGGTCTACAATGAGCAGTTCTTC
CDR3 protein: CASSDEGVYNEQFF

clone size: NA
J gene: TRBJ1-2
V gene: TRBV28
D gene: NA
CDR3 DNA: TGTGCCAGCAGTCCCATGGGGGACTCGGGTACGGGCTACACCTTC
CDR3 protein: CASSPMGDSGTGYTF

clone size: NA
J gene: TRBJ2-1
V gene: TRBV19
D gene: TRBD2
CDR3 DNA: TGTGCCAGTAGTATGACTAGCGGGGGCCTCAATGAGCAGTTCTTC
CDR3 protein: CASSMTSGGLNEQFF

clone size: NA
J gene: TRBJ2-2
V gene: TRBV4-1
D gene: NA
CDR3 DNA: TGCGCCAGCAGCCAGGGATTACAGAACACCGGGGAGCTGTTTTTT
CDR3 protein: CASSQGLQNTGELFF

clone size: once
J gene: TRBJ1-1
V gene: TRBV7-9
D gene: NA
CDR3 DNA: TGTGCCAGCAGCCCCCGGGGGGATCCTGAAGCTTTCTTT
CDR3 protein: CASSPRGDPEAFF

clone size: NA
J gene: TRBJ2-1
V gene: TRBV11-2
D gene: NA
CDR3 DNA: TGTGCCAGCACCATCCAGGGTAATGCGTACAATGAGCAGTTCTTC
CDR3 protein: CASTIQGNAYNEQFF

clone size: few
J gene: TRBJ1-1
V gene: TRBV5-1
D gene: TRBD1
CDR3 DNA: TGCGCCAGCAGCTTGTATAAGGGACAGGGAGAAGCTTTCTTT
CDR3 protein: CASSLYKGQGEAFF

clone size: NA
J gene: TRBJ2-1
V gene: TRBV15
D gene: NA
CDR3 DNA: TGTGCCAGCTCCGGGGACGGTCCATACAATGAGCAGTTCTTC
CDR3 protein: CASSGDGPYNEQFF

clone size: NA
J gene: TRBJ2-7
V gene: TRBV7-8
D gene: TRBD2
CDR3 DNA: TGTGCCAGCAGCTCCACCCGGGACTACTACGAGCAGTACTTC
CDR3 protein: CASSSTRDYYEQYF

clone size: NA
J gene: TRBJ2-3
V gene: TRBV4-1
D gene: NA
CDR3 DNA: TGCGCCAGCAGCCAATTCTCCCCTAGTGCAGATACGCAGTATTTT
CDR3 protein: CASSQFSPSADTQYF

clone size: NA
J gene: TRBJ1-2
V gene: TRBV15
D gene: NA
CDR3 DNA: TGTGCCACCAGCATCCTGCTCTGGGATGGCTACACCTTC
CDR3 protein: CATSILLWDGYTF

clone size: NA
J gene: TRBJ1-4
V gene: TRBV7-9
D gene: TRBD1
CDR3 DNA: TGTGCCAGCACCCGGGACAGGGAACTGTTTTTT
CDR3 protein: CASTRDRELFF

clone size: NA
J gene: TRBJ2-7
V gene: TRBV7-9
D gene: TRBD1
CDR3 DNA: TGTGCCAGCAGCACTGACAGGGATACCTCGCTGAGCGAGCAGTACTTC
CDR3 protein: CASSTDRDTSLSEQYF

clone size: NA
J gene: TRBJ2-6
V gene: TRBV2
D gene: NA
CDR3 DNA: TGTGCCAGCGTGCTACTTGGGGCCAACGTCCTGACTTTC
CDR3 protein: CASVLLGANVLTF

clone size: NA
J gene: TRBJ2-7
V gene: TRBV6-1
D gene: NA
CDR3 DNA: TGTGCCAGCAGTTGGACAGAGACCTACGAGCAGTACTTC
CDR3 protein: CASSWTETYEQYF

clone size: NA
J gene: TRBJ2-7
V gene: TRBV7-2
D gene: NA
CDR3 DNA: TGTGCCAGCAGCTTATCTGCGTCCTACGAGCAGTACTTC
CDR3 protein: CASSLSASYEQYF

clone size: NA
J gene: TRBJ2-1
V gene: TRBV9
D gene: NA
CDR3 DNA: TGTGCCAGCAGCACAACAGGAGAGAGTGAGCAGTTCTTC
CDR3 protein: CASSTTGESEQFF

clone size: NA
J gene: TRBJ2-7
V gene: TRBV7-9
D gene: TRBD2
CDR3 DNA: TGTGCCAGCAGCCCGGCGGGGGGGAGCTACGAGCAGTACTTC
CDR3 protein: CASSPAGGSYEQYF

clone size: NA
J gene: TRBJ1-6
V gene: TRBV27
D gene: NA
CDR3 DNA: TGTGCCAGCAGGTCTCCACAGGGAGGGGAGATCCCCCTCCACTTT
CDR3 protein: CASRSPQGGEIPLHF

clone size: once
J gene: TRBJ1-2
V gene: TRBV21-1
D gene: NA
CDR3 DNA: TGTGCCAGCAGCAAAGACGCTAACTATGGCTACACCTTC
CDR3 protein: CASSKDANYGYTF

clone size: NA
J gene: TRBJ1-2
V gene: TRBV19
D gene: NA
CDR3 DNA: TGTGCCAGTAGGCCTCACCGACAGGACTATGGCTACACCTTC
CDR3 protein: CASRPHRQDYGYTF

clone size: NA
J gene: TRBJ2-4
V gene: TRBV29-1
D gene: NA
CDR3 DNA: TGCAGCGTTGAATGGGAGGCCAAAAACATTCAGTACTTC
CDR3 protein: CSVEWEAKNIQYF

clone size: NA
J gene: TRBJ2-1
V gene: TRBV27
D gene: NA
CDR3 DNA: TGTGCCAGCAGTCAGGGGGGCACATACAATGAGCAGTTCTTC
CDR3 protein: CASSQGGTYNEQFF

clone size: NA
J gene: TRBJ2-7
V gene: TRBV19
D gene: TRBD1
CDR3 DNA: TGTGCCAGTGCCGATTCCGGGACAGTCTCCTACGAGCAGTACTTC
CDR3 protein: CASADSGTVSYEQYF

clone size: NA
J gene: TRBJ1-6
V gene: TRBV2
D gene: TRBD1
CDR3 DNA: TGTGCCAGCAGGGACAGGGACAATTCACCCCTCCACTTT
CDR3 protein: CASRDRDNSPLHF

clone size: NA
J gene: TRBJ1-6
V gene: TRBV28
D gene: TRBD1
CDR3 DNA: TGTGCCAGCTCGACAGGGGATTATAATTCACCCCTCCACTTT
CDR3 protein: CASSTGDYNSPLHF

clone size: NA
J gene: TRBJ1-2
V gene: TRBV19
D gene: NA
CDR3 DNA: TGTGCCAGTAGTATCTATTCGGACAACGACTATGGCTACACCTTC
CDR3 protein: CASSIYSDNDYGYTF

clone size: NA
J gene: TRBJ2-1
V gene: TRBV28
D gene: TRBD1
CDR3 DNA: TGTGCCAGCAGCCAAGACAGGGGGCTGGTCAATGAGCAGTTCTTC
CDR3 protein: CASSQDRGLVNEQFF

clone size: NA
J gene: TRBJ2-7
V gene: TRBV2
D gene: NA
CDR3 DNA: TGTGCCAGCAGAACATCTTACGAGCAGTACTTC
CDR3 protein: CASRTSYEQYF

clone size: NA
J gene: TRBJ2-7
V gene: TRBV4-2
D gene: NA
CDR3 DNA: TGTGCCAGCTGGGACGGCGGCAGGGAGCAGTACTTC
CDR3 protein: CASWDGGREQYF

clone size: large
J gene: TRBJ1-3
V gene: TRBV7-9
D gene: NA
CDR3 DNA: TGTGCCAGCAGCTTAGTTGCCGGTCCCTCTGGAAACACCATATATTTT
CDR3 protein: CASSLVAGPSGNTIYF

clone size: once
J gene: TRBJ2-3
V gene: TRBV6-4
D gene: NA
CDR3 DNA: TGTGCCAGCAGTGACAATGGGCTAGAAGGAGATACGCAGTATTTT
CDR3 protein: CASSDNGLEGDTQYF

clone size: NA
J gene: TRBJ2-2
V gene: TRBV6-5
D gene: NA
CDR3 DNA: TGTGCCAGCAGTATACAGGGTCCCGGGGAGCTGTTTTTT
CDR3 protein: CASSIQGPGELFF

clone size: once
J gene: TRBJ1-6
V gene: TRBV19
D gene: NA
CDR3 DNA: TGTGCCAGTAGTATGATACAGGCATATAATTCACCCCTCCACTTT
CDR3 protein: CASSMIQAYNSPLHF

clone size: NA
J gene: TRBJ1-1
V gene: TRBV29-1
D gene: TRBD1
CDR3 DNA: TGCAGCGTTGAAGGGGGACAGGGGAACACTGAAGCTTTCTTT
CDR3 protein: CSVEGGQGNTEAFF

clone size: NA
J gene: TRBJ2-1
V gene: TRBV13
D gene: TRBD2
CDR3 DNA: TGTGCCAGCAGCTCCAGACTAGCGGATTCCTACAATGAGCAGTTCTTC
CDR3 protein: CASSSRLADSYNEQFF

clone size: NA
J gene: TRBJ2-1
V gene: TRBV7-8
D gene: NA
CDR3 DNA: TGTGCCAGCAGCTTATCGGGGGATACAATTGGTGAGCAGTTCTTC
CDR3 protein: CASSLSGDTIGEQFF

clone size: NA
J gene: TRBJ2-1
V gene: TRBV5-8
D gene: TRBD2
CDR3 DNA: TGTGCCAGCAGCCCCGGGACTACAAACTACAATGAGCAGTTCTTC
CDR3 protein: CASSPGTTNYNEQFF

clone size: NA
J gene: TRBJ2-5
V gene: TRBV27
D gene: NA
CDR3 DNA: TGTGCCAGCAGACGGGGGACAGAGAGACAAGAGACCCAGTACTTC
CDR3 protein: CASRRGTERQETQYF

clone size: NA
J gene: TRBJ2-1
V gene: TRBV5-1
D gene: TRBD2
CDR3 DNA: TGCGCCAGCAGCTTGGTTGTACTAGCGGGGGATGATGAGCAGTTCTTC
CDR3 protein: CASSLVVLAGDDEQFF

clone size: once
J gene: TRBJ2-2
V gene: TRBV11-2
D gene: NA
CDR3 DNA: TGTGCCAGCAGCTCATCAGCCGCCGGGGAGCTGTTTTTT
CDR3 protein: CASSSSAAGELFF

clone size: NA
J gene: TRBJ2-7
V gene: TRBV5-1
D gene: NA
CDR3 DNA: TGCGCCAGCAGCTTTGGAAGTTCCAACTACGAGCAGTACTTC
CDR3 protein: CASSFGSSNYEQYF

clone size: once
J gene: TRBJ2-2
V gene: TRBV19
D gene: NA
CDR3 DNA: TGTGCCAGTAGTATCGGCACCGTTGAGGAGCTGTTTTTT
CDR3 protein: CASSIGTVEELFF